These 2 T cell receptor beta chains came from one sample sequenced in a study of T-cell reconstitution after alpha-beta-depleted transplantation in children. Construction of the TCRbeta library involved unique molecular identifiers. TCRdb independently ran MiXCR on the PCR reads; one entry per CDR3 protein. Counted here are 500,000 or so distinct CDR3 sequences, about an eighth occurring once; the ten biggest clones make up 14%. The sequences come from PBMCs, mostly from graft donor cells, collected 180 days after TCRalphabeta/CD19-depleted stem cell transplant. The receptors shown here come from a female patient between 2 and 10 years old who had a stem cell transplant for aplastic anemia, so the T cells may come from the graft donor.

The chain has TRBV15 and TRBJ2-2, with 8 nucleotides matching TRBD2. Trimming at V came to 5 bases and at J to 2 bases, leaving 10 bases not matched to a gene. CDR1 LNHNV and CDR2 YYDKDF come from the germline V gene (reference sequence). This CDR3 contains 17 residues. In DNA, the CDR3 is TGTGCCACCAGCGGTACCCTAGCGGGCCGAAACACCGGGGAGCTGTTTTTT. Translated, it gives CATSGTLAGRNTGELFF.

The V gene is TRBV28, the J gene TRBJ2-3; 8 bases align to TRBD2. Germline CDR1 MDHEN, CDR2 SYDVKM. This CDR3 is built from 16 residues. The J segment lost 6 bases and the V segment lost 7 bases, leaving 15 bases of the junction unmatched. The CDR3 loop is CASTTLPRERGDTQYF. The CDR3 DNA is TGTGCCAGCACCACCCTCCCTAGGGAGCGGGGGGATACGCAGTATTTT.